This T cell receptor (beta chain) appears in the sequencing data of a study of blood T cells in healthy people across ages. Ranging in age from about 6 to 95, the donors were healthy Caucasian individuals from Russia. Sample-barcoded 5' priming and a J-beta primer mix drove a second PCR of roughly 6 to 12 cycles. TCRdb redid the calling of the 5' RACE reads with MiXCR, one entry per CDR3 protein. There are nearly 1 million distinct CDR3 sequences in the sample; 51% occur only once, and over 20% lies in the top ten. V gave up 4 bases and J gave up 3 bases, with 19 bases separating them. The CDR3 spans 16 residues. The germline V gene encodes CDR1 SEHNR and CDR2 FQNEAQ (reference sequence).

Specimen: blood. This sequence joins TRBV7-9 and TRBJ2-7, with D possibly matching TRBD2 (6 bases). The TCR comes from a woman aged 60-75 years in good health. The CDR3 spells CASSYSYGTFLYEQYF. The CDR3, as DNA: TGTGCCAGCAGCTACAGTTACGGGACTTTTCTCTACGAGCAGTACTTC.